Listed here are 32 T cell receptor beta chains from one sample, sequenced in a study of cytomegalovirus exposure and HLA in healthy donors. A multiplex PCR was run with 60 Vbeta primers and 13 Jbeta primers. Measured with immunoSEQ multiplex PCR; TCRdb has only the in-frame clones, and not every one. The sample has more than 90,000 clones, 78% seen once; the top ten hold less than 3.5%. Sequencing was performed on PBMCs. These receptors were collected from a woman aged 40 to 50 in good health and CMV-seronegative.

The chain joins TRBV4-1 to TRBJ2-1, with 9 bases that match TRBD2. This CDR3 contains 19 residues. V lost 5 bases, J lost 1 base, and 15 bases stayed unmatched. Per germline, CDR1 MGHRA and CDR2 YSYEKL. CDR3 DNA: TGCGCCAGCAGCAAAGCCCTGGATCGACTAGCGGATTCCTACAATGAGCAGTTCTTC. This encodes CASSKALDRLADSYNEQFF.

The CDR3 DNA follows: TGTGCCAGCAGCCGTGAATCGACAGGAGGACTTTATGGCTACACCTTC. It yields the protein CASSRESTGGLYGYTF. V and J are TRBV5-8 and TRBJ1-2; a possible D gene is TRBD1 (6 bases). Germline V lookup: CDR1 SGHTS, CDR2 YDEGEE. The V gene lost 4 bases and the J gene lost 5 bases, with 21 bases spanning the gap. The CDR3 covers 16 residues. Full variable domain (rest looked up from reference TRBV5-8 and TRBJ1-2): EAGVTQSPTHLIKTRGQQATLRCSPISGHTSVYWYQQALGLGLQFLLWYDEGEERNRGNFPPRFSGRQFPNYSSELNVNALELEDSALYLCASSRESTGGLYGYTFGSGTRLTVV.

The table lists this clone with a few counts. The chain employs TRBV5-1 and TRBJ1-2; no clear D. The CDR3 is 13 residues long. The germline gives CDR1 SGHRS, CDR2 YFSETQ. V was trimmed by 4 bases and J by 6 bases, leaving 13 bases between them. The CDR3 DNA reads TGCGCCAGCAGCCTAAGTGTGGGCGATGGCTACACCTTC. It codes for CASSLSVGDGYTF.

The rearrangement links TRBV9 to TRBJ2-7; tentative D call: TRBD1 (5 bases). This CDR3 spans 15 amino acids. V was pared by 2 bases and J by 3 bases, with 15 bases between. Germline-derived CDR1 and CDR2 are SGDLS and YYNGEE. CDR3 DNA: TGTGCCAGCAGCGTCCGTCCTGGGGCGGACTACGAGCAGTACTTC. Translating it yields CASSVRPGADYEQYF.

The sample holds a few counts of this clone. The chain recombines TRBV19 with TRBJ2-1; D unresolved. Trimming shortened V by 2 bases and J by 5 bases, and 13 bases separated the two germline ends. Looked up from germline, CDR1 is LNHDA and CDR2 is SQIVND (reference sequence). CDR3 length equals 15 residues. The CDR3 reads CASSIIAGRNNEQFF. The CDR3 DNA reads TGTGCCAGTAGTATAATCGCAGGCCGTAACAATGAGCAGTTCTTC.

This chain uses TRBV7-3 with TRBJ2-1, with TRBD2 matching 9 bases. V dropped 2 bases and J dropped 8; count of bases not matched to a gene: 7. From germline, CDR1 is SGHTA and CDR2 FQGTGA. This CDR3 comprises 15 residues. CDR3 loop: CASSLGGRTSDEQFF. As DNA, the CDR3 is TGTGCCAGCAGCTTAGGGGGCCGGACTAGCGATGAGCAGTTCTTC. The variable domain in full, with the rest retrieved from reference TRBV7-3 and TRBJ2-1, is GAGVSQTPSNKVTEKGKYVELRCDPISGHTALYWYRQSLGQGPEFLIYFQGTGAADDSGLPNDRFFAVRPEGSVSTLKIQRTERGDSAVYLCASSLGGRTSDEQFFGPGTRLTVL.

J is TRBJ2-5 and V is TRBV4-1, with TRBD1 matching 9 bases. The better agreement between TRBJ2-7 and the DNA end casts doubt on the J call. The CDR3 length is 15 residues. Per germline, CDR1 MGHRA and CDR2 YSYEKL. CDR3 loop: CASSHGTGNPYEQYF. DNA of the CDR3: TGCGCCAGCAGCCACGGGACAGGGAATCCCTACGAGCAGTACTTC.

This CDR3 reads CASSPPGRGGQPQHF. CDR3 DNA: TGTGCCAGCAGTCCCCCGGGGAGGGGTGGCCAGCCCCAGCATTTT. The chain carries TRBV28 and TRBJ1-5, with D perhaps matching TRBD1 (5 bases). The V end was cut by 5 bases, the J end by 7 bases, with 18 bases between. Germline lookup yields CDR1 MDHEN and CDR2 SYDVKM. The CDR3 sequence is 15 residues long.

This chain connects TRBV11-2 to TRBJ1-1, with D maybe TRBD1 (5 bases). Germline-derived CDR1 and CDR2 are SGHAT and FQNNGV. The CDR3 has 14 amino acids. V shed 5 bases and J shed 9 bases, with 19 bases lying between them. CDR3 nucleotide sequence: TGTGCCAGCAGCCAGATGGCGGGGCCAGGCCAAGCTTTCTTT. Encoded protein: CASSQMAGPGQAFF.

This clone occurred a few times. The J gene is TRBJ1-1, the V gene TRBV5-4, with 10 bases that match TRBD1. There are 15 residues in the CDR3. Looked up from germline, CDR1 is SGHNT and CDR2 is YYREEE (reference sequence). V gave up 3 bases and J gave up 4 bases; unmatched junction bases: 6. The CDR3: CASSSGRTGGTEAFF. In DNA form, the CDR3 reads TGTGCCAGCAGCTCAGGGAGGACAGGGGGCACTGAAGCTTTCTTT.

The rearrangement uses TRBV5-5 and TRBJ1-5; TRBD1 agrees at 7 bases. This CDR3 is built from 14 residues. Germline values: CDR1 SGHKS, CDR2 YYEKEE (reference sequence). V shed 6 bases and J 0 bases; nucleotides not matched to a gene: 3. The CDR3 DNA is TGTGCCAGCAACCAGGGGGGTAGCAATCAGCCCCAGCATTTT. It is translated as CASNQGGSNQPQHF.

For the CDR3, the DNA is TGTGCCAGTAGTATAGATCAGGGTAGTAATATAGATACGCAGTATTTT. Protein sequence: CASSIDQGSNIDTQYF. The J gene is TRBJ2-3, the V gene TRBV19; D may be TRBD1 (5 bases). The V and J ends lost 0 bases and 5 bases respectively, with 15 bases between them. CDR3 length equals 16 residues. CDR1 LNHDA and CDR2 SQIVND come from the germline V gene (reference sequence).

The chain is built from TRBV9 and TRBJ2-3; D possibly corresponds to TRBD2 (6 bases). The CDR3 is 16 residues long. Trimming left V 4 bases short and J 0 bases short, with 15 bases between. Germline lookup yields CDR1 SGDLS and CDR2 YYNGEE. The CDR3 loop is CASSPQGLPSTDTQYF. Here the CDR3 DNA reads TGTGCCAGCAGCCCCCAAGGACTACCTAGCACAGATACGCAGTATTTT.

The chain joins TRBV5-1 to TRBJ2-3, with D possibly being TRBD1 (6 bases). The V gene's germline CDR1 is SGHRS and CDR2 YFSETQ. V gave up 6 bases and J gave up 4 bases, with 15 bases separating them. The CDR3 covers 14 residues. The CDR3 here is CASTPEGGPDTQYF. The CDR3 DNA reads TGCGCCAGCACTCCCGAAGGGGGACCAGATACGCAGTATTTT.

This CDR3 is CASRARVTGELFF. DNA for the CDR3: TGTGCCAGCAGGGCCAGGGTGACCGGGGAGCTGTTTTTT. The chain employs TRBV6-5 and TRBJ2-2; D is possibly TRBD1 (5 bases). With 6 bases removed from V and 5 bases from J, the gap between germline ends came to 10 bases. Germline-derived CDR1 and CDR2 are MNHEY and SVGAGI. The length of the CDR3 is 13 residues.

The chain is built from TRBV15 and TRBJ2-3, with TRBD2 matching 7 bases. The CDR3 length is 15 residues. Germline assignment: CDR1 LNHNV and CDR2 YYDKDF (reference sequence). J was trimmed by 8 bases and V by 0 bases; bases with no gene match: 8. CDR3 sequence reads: CATSREGGGLVTQYF. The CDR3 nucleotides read TGTGCCACCAGCAGAGAGGGGGGAGGGCTAGTTACGCAGTATTTT.

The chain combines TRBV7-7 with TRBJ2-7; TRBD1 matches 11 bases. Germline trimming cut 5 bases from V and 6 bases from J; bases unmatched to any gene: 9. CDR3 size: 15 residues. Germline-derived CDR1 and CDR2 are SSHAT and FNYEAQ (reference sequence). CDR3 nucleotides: TGTGCCAGCAGCCCAGGGCGGGACAGGGGGGGCGAGCAGTACTTC. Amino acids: CASSPGRDRGGEQYF.

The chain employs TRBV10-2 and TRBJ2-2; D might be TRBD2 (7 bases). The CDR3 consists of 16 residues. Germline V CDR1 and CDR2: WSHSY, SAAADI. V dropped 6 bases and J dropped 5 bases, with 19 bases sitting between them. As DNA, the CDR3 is TGCGCCAGCAGCACGGGGGGCGGGGAGGGAACCGGGGAGCTGTTTTTT. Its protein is CASSTGGGEGTGELFF.

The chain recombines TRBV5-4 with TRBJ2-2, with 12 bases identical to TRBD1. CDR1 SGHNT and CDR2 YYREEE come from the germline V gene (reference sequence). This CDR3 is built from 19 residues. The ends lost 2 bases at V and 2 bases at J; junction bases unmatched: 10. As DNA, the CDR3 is TGTGCCAGCAGCTTCCCCAAGGCAGGGACAGGGGGCAACACCGGGGAGCTGTTTTTT. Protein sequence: CASSFPKAGTGGNTGELFF.

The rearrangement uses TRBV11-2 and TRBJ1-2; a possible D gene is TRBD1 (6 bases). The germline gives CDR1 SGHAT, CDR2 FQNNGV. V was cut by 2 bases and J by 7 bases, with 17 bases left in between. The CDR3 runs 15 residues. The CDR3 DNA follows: TGTGCCAGCAGCTTAAACCCACAGGGCGTGAGTGGCTACACCTTC. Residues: CASSLNPQGVSGYTF.

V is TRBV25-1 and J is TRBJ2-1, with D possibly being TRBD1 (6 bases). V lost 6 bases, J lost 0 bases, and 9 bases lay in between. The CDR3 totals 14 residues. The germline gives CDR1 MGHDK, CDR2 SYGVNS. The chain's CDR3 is CASSIQGSYNEQFF. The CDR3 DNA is TGTGCCAGCAGCATACAGGGCTCCTACAATGAGCAGTTCTTC. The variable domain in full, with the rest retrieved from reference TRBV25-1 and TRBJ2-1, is EADIYQTPRYLVIGTGKKITLECSQTMGHDKMYWYQQDPGMELHLIHYSYGVNSTEKGDLSSESTVSRIRTEHFPLTLESARPSHTSQYLCASSIQGSYNEQFFGPGTRLTVL.

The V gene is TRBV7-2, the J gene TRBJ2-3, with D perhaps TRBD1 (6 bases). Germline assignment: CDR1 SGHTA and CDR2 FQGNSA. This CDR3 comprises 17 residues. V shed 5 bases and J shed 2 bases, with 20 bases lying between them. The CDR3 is CASSPYLKTGYTDTQYF. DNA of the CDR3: TGTGCCAGCAGCCCCTACTTAAAGACAGGCTACACAGATACGCAGTATTTT.

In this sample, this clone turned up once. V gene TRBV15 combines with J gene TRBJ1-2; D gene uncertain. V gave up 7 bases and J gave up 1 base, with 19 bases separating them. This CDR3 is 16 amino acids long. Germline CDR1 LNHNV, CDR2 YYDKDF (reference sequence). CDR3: CATTAAPSPGNYGYTF. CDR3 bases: TGTGCCACCACCGCAGCCCCCTCTCCGGGTAACTATGGCTACACCTTC.

The DNA for the CDR3 is TGCGCCAGCAGCCCGACTAGCGGGAGAACAGATACGCAGTATTTT. This codes for CASSPTSGRTDTQYF. The chain uses TRBV5-1 and TRBJ2-3; 12 bases map to TRBD2. V lost 4 bases and J lost 3; bases outside the gene matches: 3. This CDR3 spans 15 amino acids. Germline CDR1 reads SGHRS; CDR2 reads YFSETQ.

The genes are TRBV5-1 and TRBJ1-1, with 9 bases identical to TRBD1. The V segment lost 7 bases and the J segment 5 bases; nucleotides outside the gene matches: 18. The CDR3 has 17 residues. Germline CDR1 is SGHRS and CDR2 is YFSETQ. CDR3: CASGTGTGSTGRTEAFF. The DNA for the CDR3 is TGCGCCAGCGGGACCGGGACAGGGAGTACTGGGAGGACTGAAGCTTTCTTT.

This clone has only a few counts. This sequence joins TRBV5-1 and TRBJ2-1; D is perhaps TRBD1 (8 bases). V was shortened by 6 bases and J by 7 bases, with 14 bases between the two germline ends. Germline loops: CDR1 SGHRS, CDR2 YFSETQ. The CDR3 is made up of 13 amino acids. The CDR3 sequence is CASTTGGGNEQFF. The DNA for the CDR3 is TGCGCCAGCACTACAGGGGGAGGGAATGAGCAGTTCTTC.

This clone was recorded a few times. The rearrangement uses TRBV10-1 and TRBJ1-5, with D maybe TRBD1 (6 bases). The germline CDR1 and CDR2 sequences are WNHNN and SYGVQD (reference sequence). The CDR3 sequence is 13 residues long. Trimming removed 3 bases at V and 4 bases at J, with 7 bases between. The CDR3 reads CASSDTGNQPQHF. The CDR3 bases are TGCGCCAGCAGTGATACAGGGAATCAGCCCCAGCATTTT.

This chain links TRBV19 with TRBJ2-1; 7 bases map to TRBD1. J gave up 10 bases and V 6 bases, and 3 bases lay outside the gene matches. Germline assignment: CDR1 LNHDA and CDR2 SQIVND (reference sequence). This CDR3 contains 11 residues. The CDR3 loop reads CASRTGIEQFF. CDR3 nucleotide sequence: TGTGCCAGTAGGACAGGGATCGAGCAGTTCTTC.

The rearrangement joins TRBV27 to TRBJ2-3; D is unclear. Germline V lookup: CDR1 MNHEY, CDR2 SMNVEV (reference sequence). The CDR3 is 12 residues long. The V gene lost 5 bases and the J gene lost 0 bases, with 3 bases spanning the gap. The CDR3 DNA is TGTGCCAGCAGTCCGAGCACAGATACGCAGTATTTT. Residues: CASSPSTDTQYF.

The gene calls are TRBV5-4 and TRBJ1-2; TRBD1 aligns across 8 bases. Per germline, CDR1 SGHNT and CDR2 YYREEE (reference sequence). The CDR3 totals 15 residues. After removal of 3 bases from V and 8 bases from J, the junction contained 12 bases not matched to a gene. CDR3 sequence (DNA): TGTGCCAGCAGCTCCCCAGGTGCAGGGGGCAAGGGCTACACCTTC. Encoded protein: CASSSPGAGGKGYTF.

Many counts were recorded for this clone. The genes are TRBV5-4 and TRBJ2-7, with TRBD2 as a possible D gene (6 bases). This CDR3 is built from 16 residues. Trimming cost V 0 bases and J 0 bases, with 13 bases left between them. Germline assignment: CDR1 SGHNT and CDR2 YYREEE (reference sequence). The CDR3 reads CASSLGRGPTSYEQYF. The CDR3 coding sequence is TGTGCCAGCAGCTTGGGGCGGGGACCAACCTCCTACGAGCAGTACTTC.

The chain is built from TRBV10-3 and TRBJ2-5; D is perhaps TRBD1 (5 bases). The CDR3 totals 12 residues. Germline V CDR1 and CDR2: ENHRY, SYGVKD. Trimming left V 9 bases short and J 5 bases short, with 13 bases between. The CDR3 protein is CAISQGSETQYF. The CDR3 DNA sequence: TGTGCCATTTCTCAGGGCTCGGAGACCCAGTACTTC.